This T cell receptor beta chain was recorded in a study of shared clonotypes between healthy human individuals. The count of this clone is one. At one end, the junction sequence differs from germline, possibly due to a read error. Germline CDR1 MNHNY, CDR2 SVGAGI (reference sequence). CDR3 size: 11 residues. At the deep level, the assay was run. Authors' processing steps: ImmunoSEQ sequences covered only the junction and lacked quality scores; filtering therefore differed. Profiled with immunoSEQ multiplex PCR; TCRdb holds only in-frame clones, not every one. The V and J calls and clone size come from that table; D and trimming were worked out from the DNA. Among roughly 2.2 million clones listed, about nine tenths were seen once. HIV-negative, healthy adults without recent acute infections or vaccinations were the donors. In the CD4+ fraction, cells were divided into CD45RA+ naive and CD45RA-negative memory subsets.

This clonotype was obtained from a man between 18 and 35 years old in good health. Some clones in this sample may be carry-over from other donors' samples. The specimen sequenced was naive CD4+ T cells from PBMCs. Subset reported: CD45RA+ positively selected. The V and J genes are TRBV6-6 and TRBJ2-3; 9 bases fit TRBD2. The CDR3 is CASSSGTSLSF. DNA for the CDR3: TGTGCCAGCAGCTCCGGGACTAGCCTTTCTTTT.